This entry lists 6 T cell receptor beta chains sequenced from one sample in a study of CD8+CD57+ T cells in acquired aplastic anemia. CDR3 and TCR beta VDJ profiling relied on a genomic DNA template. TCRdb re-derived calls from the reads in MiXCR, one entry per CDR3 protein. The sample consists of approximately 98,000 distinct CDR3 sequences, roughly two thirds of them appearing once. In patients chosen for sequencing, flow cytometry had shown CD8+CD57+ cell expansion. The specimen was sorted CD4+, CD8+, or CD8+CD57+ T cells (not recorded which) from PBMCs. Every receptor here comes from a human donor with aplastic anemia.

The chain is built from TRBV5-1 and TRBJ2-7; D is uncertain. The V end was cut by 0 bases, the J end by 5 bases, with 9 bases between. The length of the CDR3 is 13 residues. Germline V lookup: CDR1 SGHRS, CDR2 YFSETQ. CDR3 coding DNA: TGCGCCAGCAGCTTGGGCCAGTCAAACGAGCAGTACTTC. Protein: CASSLGQSNEQYF.

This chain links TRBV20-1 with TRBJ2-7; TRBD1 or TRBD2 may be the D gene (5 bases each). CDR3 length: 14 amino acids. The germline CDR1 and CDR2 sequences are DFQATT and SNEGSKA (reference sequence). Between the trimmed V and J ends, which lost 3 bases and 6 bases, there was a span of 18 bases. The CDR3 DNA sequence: TGCAGTGCTAGTGGCGACAGTCTCCGGGGCGAGCAGTACTTC. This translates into CSASGDSLRGEQYF.

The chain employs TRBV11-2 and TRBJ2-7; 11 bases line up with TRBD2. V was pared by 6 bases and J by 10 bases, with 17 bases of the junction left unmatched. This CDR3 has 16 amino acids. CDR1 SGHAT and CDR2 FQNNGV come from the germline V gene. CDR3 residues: CASSVSGTSGAQTQYF. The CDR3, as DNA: TGTGCCAGCAGTGTCTCAGGGACTAGCGGAGCACAGACACAGTACTTC.

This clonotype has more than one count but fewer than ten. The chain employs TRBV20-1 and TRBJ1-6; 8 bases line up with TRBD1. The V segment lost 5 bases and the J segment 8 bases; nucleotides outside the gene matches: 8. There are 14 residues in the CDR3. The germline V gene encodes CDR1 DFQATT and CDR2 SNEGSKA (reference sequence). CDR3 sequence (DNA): TGCAGTGCTTCGACAGGGGAGGACTATTCACCCCTCCACTTT. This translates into CSASTGEDYSPLHF.

The CDR3 loop reads CASSPDRTYGYTF. The CDR3 DNA is TGTGCCAGCAGTCCGGACAGGACCTATGGCTACACCTTC. This chain joins TRBV11-2 and TRBJ1-2; 7 bases align to TRBD1. The V and J ends lost 6 bases and 4 bases, in that order; junction bases with no gene match: 5. Per germline, CDR1 SGHAT and CDR2 FQNNGV. The CDR3 runs 13 residues. Together with reference TRBV11-2 and TRBJ1-2, the CDR3 gives the full variable domain: EAGVAQSPRYKIIEKRQSVAFWCNPISGHATLYWYQQILGQGPKLLIQFQNNGVVDDSQLPKDRFSAERLKGVDSTLKIQPAKLEDSAVYLCASSPDRTYGYTFGSGTRLTVV.

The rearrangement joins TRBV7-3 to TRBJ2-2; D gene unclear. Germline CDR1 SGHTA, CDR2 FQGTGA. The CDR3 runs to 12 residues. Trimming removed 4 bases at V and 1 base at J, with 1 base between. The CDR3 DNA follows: TGTGCCAGCAGCTGGAACACCGGGGAGCTGTTTTTT. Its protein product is CASSWNTGELFF.